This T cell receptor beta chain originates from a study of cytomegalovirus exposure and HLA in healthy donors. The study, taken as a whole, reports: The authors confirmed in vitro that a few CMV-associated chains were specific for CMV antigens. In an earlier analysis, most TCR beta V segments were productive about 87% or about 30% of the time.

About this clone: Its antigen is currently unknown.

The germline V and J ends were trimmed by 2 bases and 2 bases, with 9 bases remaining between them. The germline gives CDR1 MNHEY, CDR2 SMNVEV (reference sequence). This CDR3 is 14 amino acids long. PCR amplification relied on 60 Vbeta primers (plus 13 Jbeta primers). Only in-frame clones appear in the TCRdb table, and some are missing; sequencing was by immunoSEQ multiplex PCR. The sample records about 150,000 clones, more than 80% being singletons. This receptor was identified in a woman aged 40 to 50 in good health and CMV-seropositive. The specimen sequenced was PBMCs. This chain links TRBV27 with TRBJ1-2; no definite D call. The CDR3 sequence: CASSLTAANYGYTF. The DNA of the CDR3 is TGTGCCAGCAGTTTAACAGCTGCAAACTATGGCTACACCTTC.